Below, 16 T cell receptor beta chains from the same sample are listed, as sequenced in a study of neurological immune-mediated disorders (dated by TCRdb to between 2018 and 2021). Receptors were amplified or captured by 5' RACE. TCRdb shows the sequencer as Illumina HiSeq 2500. Using fastp trimming at Q25 and MiXCR clonotype assembly, TCRdb reanalyzed the public sequencing data and kept in-frame beta chains. CDR3 protein duplicates are merged, each entry listing the most common genes and DNA. Within this sample are about 89,000 distinct CDR3 sequences, with around 2.6% of them counted one time only. About 1% of the sample goes to the ten largest clones. Sequenced: PBMCs. Source of these receptors: a woman aged 25 to 39 with multiple sclerosis.

Many counts were recorded for this clonotype. This chain connects TRBV20-1 to TRBJ1-2; unclear D gene. The germline V and J ends were trimmed by 0 bases and 7 bases, with 12 bases remaining between them. Germline values: CDR1 DFQATT, CDR2 SNEGSKA (reference sequence). The CDR3 is 13 amino acids. Here the CDR3 reads CSARDVGVSGYTF. CDR3 in DNA: TGCAGTGCTAGAGATGTTGGAGTTAGTGGCTACACCTTC.

This clonotype was counted ten times or more. The rearrangement uses TRBV20-1 and TRBJ2-1; 9 nucleotides line up with TRBD2. Trimming took 1 base from V and 0 from J; bases not matched to a gene: 7. The CDR3 is made up of 17 amino acids. Germline V gene sequence: CDR1 DFQATT, CDR2 SNEGSKA (reference sequence). In DNA form, the CDR3 reads TGCAGTGCTAGAGTTAGGGGTAGCGGGAGCTCCTACAATGAGCAGTTCTTC. Amino acids: CSARVRGSGSSYNEQFF.

This clonotype was recorded at least ten times. The rearrangement links TRBV6-2 or TRBV6-3 to TRBJ1-2; D unresolved. The CDR3 spans 12 residues. Trimming took off 0 bases at V and 2 bases at J, with 1 base between the two ends. Germline V CDR1 and CDR2: MNHEY, SVGEGT. The CDR3 coding sequence is TGTGCCAGCAGTTACTCCAACTATGGCTACACCTTC. Its protein product is CASSYSNYGYTF.

This clonotype has a count of ten or more. J is TRBJ1-1 and V is TRBV28; D remains unclear. Germline V gene sequence: CDR1 MDHEN, CDR2 SYDVKM. The CDR3 has 16 amino acids. With 3 bases removed from V and 1 base from J, the gap between germline ends came to 15 bases. The CDR3 region is CASSLIHFRTNTEAFF. CDR3 sequence (DNA): TGTGCCAGCAGTTTGATTCATTTCAGGACGAACACTGAAGCTTTCTTT.

This clonotype was seen many times. The chain recombines TRBV29-1 with TRBJ2-3; 12 nucleotides match TRBD2. This CDR3 region has 15 residues. The ends lost 7 bases at V and 4 bases at J; junction bases unmatched: 9. The V gene's germline CDR1 is SQVTM and CDR2 ANQGSEA. The CDR3, as DNA: TGCAGCGCCGGACTAGCGGGAATGAATCCAGATACGCAGTATTTT. Residues: CSAGLAGMNPDTQYF.

This clonotype was seen only a few times. The chain combines TRBV5-1 with TRBJ2-1; the match to TRBD2 covers 7 bases. There are 13 residues in the CDR3. The V gene end was trimmed by 6 bases and the J gene end by 10 bases; junction bases not matched to a gene: 10. Germline lookup yields CDR1 SGHRS and CDR2 YFSETQ. CDR3 coding DNA: TGCGCCAGCAAAGGACTAGGCTTCAAAGAGCAGTTCTTC. Its translation is CASKGLGFKEQFF. Full variable domain (remainder filled in from reference TRBV5-1 and TRBJ2-1): KAGVTQTPRYLIKTRGQQVTLSCSPISGHRSVSWYQQTPGQGLQFLFEYFSETQRNKGNFPGRFSGRQFSNSRSEMNVSTLELGDSALYLCASKGLGFKEQFFGPGTRLTVL.

This clonotype was counted at least ten times. The genes are TRBV7-2 and TRBJ2-1; D uncertain. The CDR3 is 15 amino acids. Looked up from germline, CDR1 is SGHTA and CDR2 is FQGNSA. The V end was cut by 3 bases, the J end by 0 bases, with 9 bases between. The CDR3 sequence is CASSFGASSYNEQFF. CDR3 DNA sequence: TGTGCCAGCAGCTTCGGTGCGAGCTCCTACAATGAGCAGTTCTTC. The entire variable domain, with the rest obtained from reference TRBV7-2 and TRBJ2-1, is as follows: GAGVSQSPSNKVTEKGKDVELRCDPISGHTALYWYRQSLGQGLEFLIYFQGNSAPDKSGLPSDRFSAERTGGSVSTLTIQRTQQEDSAVYLCASSFGASSYNEQFFGPGTRLTVL.

This clonotype has more than one count but fewer than ten. This chain uses TRBV11-2 with TRBJ1-2; no clear D gene. The CDR3 consists of 13 residues. The V gene lost 7 bases and the J gene lost 2 bases, with 11 bases spanning the gap. Germline V gene data show CDR1 as SGHAT and CDR2 as FQNNGV. CDR3 amino acids: CASNNLLNYGYTF. The DNA for the CDR3 is TGTGCCAGCAATAACCTCCTAAACTATGGCTACACCTTC.

This clonotype has a count of ten or more. The chain couples TRBV5-1 to TRBJ1-1; D is uncertain. Trimming removed 0 bases from V and 3 bases from J, with 6 bases in between. Per the germline V gene, CDR1 is SGHRS and CDR2 is YFSETQ. This CDR3 is 13 amino acids long. The CDR3 protein is CASSLAKDTEAFF. The CDR3 DNA reads TGCGCCAGCAGCTTGGCGAAGGACACTGAAGCTTTCTTT.

To note about this clonotype: A read error may explain this, as a much larger clone is one base away. This rearrangement joins TRBV20-1 to TRBJ1-6; tentatively, D is TRBD1 (5 bases). Per germline, CDR1 DFQATT and CDR2 SNEGSKA (reference sequence). The CDR3 has 11 amino acids. The CDR3 DNA reads as TGCAGTGCATTACAGGCAGCCACCCTCAACTTT. Protein sequence: CSALQAATLNF.

Points on this clonotype: An end of the junction differs from the germline gene, which may be a read error. The CDR3, as DNA: TGTGCCGGCAGCCCCGGAGCCTCTGGGGCCAAAGTCCTGACTTTC. It translates to CAGSPGASGAKVLTF. The genes are TRBV7-6 and TRBJ2-6; D is perhaps TRBD1 (5 bases). The germline CDR1 and CDR2 sequences are SGHVS and FNYEAQ. The CDR3 consists of 15 residues.

This clonotype was detected only a few times. A much larger clone lies a single base off, so this may be a read error. The chain links TRBV24-1 to TRBJ2-3; D uncertain. The length of the CDR3 is 12 residues. Germline V lookup: CDR1 KGHDR, CDR2 SFDVKD. CDR3 sequence reads: CATSDTRDKQYF. The CDR3, as DNA: TGTGCCACCAGTGATACAAGGGATAAGCAGTATTTT.

This clonotype occurred many times. The chain recombines TRBV20-1 with TRBJ1-2; TRBD1 agrees at 10 bases. Trimming at V came to 5 bases and at J to 7 bases, leaving 10 bases not matched to a gene. Germline V gene lookup returns CDR1 DFQATT and CDR2 SNEGSKA (reference sequence). The CDR3 loop spans 14 amino acids. CDR3 amino acids: CSARHRDRGGGYTF. The DNA for the CDR3 is TGCAGTGCTCGACACCGGGACAGGGGAGGTGGCTACACCTTC.

This clonotype was detected many times. The chain combines TRBV15 with TRBJ2-1; 16 bases are a match to TRBD2. V was clipped by 5 bases and J by 9 bases; unmatched bases: 13. The CDR3 has 18 residues. Germline V CDR1 and CDR2: LNHNV, YYDKDF (reference sequence). CDR3 bases: TGTGCCACCAGCGGACTAAGGGGACTAGCGGGAGGGTTAAGTGAGCAGTTCTTC. It translates to CATSGLRGLAGGLSEQFF. Supplemented by reference TRBV15 and TRBJ2-1, the full variable domain reads DAMVIQNPRYQVTQFGKPVTLSCSQTLNHNVMYWYQQKSSQAPKLLFHYYDKDFNNEADTPDNFQSRRPNTSFCFLDIRSPGLGDTAMYLCATSGLRGLAGGLSEQFFGPGTRLTVL.

This clonotype occurred many times. This chain joins TRBV20-1 and TRBJ1-6; 11 nucleotides agree with TRBD1. After removal of 5 bases from V and 7 bases from J, the junction contained 4 bases not matched to a gene. This CDR3 region has 14 residues. The V gene's germline CDR1 is DFQATT and CDR2 SNEGSKA (reference sequence). The CDR3 spells CSAYRDRGNSPLHF. In DNA, the CDR3 is TGCAGTGCTTACCGGGACAGGGGGAATTCACCCCTCCACTTT.

This clonotype was recorded many times. V and J are TRBV11-2 and TRBJ2-7, with D possibly being TRBD1 (6 bases). The V and J ends lost 3 bases and 5 bases respectively, with 17 bases between them. This CDR3 contains 15 residues. Germline V gene data show CDR1 as SGHAT and CDR2 as FQNNGV. Here the CDR3 DNA reads TGTGCCAGCAGCTTCGGTCCCATACAGGGTCACGAGCAGTACTTC. It yields the protein CASSFGPIQGHEQYF.